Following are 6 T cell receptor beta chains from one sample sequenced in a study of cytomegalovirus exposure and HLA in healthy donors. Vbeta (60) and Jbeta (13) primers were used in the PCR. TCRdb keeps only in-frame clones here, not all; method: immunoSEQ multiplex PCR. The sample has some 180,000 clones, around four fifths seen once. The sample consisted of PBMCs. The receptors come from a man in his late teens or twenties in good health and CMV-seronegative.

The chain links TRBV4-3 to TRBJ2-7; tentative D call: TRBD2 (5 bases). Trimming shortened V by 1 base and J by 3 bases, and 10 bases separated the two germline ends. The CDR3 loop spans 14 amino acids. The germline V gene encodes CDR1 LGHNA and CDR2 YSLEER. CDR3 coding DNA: TGCGCCAGCAGCCAAGGGGAGACGGACTACGAGCAGTACTTC. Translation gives CASSQGETDYEQYF.

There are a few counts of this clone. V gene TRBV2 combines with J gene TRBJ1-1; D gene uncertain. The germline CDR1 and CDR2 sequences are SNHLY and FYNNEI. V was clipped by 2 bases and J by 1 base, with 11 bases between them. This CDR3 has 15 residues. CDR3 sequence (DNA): TGTGCCAGCAGTGAATGGGCCGGGAGGAACACTGAAGCTTTCTTT. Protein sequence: CASSEWAGRNTEAFF. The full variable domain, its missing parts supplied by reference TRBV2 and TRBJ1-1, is EPEVTQTPSHQVTQMGQEVILRCVPISNHLYFYWYRQILGQKVEFLVSFYNNEISEKSEIFDDQFSVERPDGSNFTLKIRSTKLEDSAMYFCASSEWAGRNTEAFFGQGTRLTVV.

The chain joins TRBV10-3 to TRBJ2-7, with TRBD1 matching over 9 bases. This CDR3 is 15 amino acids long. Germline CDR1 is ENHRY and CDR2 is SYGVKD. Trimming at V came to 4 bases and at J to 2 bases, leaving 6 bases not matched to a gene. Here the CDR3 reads CAISAGDRGAYEQYF. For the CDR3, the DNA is TGTGCCATCAGTGCCGGCGACAGGGGGGCCTACGAGCAGTACTTC.

The CDR3 is CASSPVTGVHGYTF. CDR3 DNA: TGCGCCAGCAGCCCGGTGACAGGGGTGCATGGCTACACCTTC. The chain combines TRBV5-1 with TRBJ1-2; TRBD1 matches at 8 bases. The CDR3 is made up of 14 amino acids. Trimming took 4 bases from V and 6 from J; bases not matched to a gene: 8. Looked up from germline, CDR1 is SGHRS and CDR2 is YFSETQ.

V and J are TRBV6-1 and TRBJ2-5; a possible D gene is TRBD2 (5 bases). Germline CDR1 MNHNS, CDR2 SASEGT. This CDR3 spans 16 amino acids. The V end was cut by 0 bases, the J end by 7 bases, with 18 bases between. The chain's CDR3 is CASSEALRGLVATQYF. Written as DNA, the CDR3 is TGTGCCAGCAGTGAAGCGCTGAGAGGGTTGGTGGCGACCCAGTACTTC.

The CDR3 bases are TGTGCCAGCAGCTTAGCTCCGGGGGGGCGGGCAGAGACCCAGTACTTC. Translating gives CASSLAPGGRAETQYF. This chain uses TRBV7-2 with TRBJ2-5; TRBD2 aligns across 8 bases. Germline-derived CDR1 and CDR2 are SGHTA and FQGNSA. The CDR3 sequence is 16 residues long. Unmatched junction bases numbered 7, after V lost 0 bases and J lost 4 bases.